A single sample is the source of the 24 T cell receptor beta chains below, sequenced in a study of cytomegalovirus exposure and HLA in healthy donors. The assay was immunoSEQ multiplex PCR, and TCRdb's table has in-frame clones only and misses some. This sample yields tens of thousands of clones, of which 85% to 95% are seen a single time; about 0.7% belongs to the top ten. The sample was PBMCs. The origin of the receptors is a young man in good health and CMV-seronegative.

The rearrangement uses TRBV29-1 and TRBJ1-2; D may be TRBD1 (6 bases). Per germline, CDR1 SQVTM and CDR2 ANQGSEA. The CDR3 runs 16 residues. Trimming left V 0 bases short and J 6 bases short, with 20 bases between. The CDR3 sequence: CSVEDRQDRPRNGYTF. CDR3 nucleotides: TGCAGCGTTGAAGATCGACAGGACCGACCGAGAAATGGCTACACCTTC.

The genes are TRBV29-1 and TRBJ2-1, with 7 bases identical to TRBD1. The CDR3 runs 13 residues. V lost 4 bases and J lost 4; bases outside the gene matches: 4. The germline gives CDR1 SQVTM, CDR2 ANQGSEA. The CDR3 DNA reads TGCAGCGTTGTGGGGACAGTGTACAATGAGCAGTTCTTC. It codes for CSVVGTVYNEQFF.

Here the CDR3 reads CAWGGVSNQPQHF. The CDR3 DNA reads TGTGCCTGGGGGGGCGTTAGCAATCAGCCCCAGCATTTT. The chain recombines TRBV30 with TRBJ1-5; possibly TRBD1 for D (6 bases). The CDR3 runs 13 residues. The V end lost 5 bases, the J end lost 0 bases, and 8 bases lay between the germline ends. The germline V gene encodes CDR1 GTSNPN and CDR2 SVGIG (reference sequence).

This clone has just one count. V usage is TRBV7-8 and J usage is TRBJ1-2; the match to TRBD1 covers 7 bases. Germline values: CDR1 SGHVS, CDR2 FQNEAQ. Trimming cost V 5 bases and J 3 bases; bases outside gene matches: 3. This CDR3 region has 13 residues. CDR3 region: CASSLTGDYGYTF. The CDR3, as DNA: TGTGCCAGCAGCCTTACAGGGGACTATGGCTACACCTTC.

The chain links TRBV2 to TRBJ2-1; 8 bases map to TRBD1. V lost 4 bases to trimming and J lost 6 bases; unmatched junction nucleotides: 20. This CDR3 has 19 amino acids. Germline CDR1 is SNHLY and CDR2 is FYNNEI. CDR3 DNA sequence: TGTGCCAGCAGTGGGACAGGGATCAGGAGGGTGGGAGGAATCAATGAGCAGTTCTTC. This translates into CASSGTGIRRVGGINEQFF.

The chain combines TRBV7-2 with TRBJ1-2, with TRBD1 matching over 8 bases. V trimming: 5 bases; J trimming: 1 base; junction bases outside the gene matches: 6. This CDR3 is built from 15 residues. Looked up from germline, CDR1 is SGHTA and CDR2 is FQGNSA. The CDR3 coding sequence is TGTGCCAGCAGCATCTGGACAGGGAGTAACTATGGCTACACCTTC. Its protein product is CASSIWTGSNYGYTF.

The J gene is TRBJ2-5, the V gene TRBV7-2; 10 nucleotides agree with TRBD1. This CDR3 spans 15 amino acids. Germline V gene data show CDR1 as SGHTA and CDR2 as FQGNSA. V dropped 4 bases and J dropped 5; count of bases not matched to a gene: 7. In DNA, the CDR3 is TGTGCCAGCAGCTATAGGAGGGGACAGGGGGAGACCCAGTACTTC. Protein sequence: CASSYRRGQGETQYF.

The chain links TRBV7-2 to TRBJ2-2; 9 positions match TRBD1. Germline CDR1 and CDR2: SGHTA and FQGNSA. V lost 0 bases, J lost 6 bases, and 5 bases stayed unmatched. The CDR3 has 16 amino acids. CDR3 nucleotides: TGTGCCAGCAGCTTAGCGGGACAGGGTTGGGCCGGGGAGCTGTTTTTT. It codes for CASSLAGQGWAGELFF.

In nucleotides, the CDR3 is TGCAGCGTATACAGGGGGTGGAACTTTGAAGCTTTCTTT. As protein: CSVYRGWNFEAFF. This chain joins TRBV29-1 and TRBJ1-1; 8 nucleotides align to TRBD1. The germline V gene has CDR1 SQVTM and CDR2 ANQGSEA. The CDR3 has 13 amino acids. The V segment lost 6 bases and the J segment 7 bases; nucleotides outside the gene matches: 10.

Only one count was recorded for this clone. This chain links TRBV21-1 with TRBJ2-4; the listed D gene, TRBD1, was not tested against the DNA. TRBV21-1 constitutes a pseudogene. The CDR3 is 15 residues long. CDR3 protein: CASSKWDRGPNIQYF. DNA for the CDR3: TGTGCCAGCAGCAAATGGGACAGGGGACCAAACATTCAGTACTTC.

V is TRBV25-1 and J is TRBJ2-3; 10 bases are a match to TRBD1. The germline gives CDR1 MGHDK, CDR2 SYGVNS. With V trimmed by 6 bases and J by 4 bases, 7 bases remained unmatched. The CDR3 extends over 15 amino acids. As DNA, the CDR3 is TGTGCCAGCAGAGGACAGGGGGGGCAAGCAGATACGCAGTATTTT. It specifies CASRGQGGQADTQYF.

This clone was seen ten or more times. The sample contains more than one DNA sequence encoding this CDR3. The gene calls are TRBV5-1 and TRBJ1-3; TRBD1 might be the D (5 bases). The CDR3 is 13 residues long. CDR1 is SGHRS and CDR2 is YFSETQ in the germline V gene. Trimming took off 4 bases at V and 1 base at J, with 6 bases between the two ends. The CDR3 coding sequence is TGCGCCAGCAGCCAGGGATCTGGAAACACCATATATTTT. Residues: CASSQGSGNTIYF.

This sequence joins TRBV10-3 and TRBJ1-2; TRBD1 aligns across 9 bases. The junction had 7 bases not matched to a gene; V was cut back by 6 bases and J by 8 bases. CDR3 size: 13 residues. The germline V gene has CDR1 ENHRY and CDR2 SYGVKD. The CDR3 DNA follows: TGTGCCATCAGAGGGGACAGGGTTCAAGGCTACACCTTC. Its protein product is CAIRGDRVQGYTF.

The rearrangement joins TRBV11-3 to TRBJ2-3, with D perhaps matching TRBD2 (5 bases). This CDR3 comprises 15 residues. The V end lost 3 bases, the J end lost 6 bases, and 16 bases lay between the germline ends. CDR1 is SGHNT and CDR2 is YENEEA in the germline V gene. This chain's CDR3 is CASSFPSPTADTQYF. The CDR3 DNA reads TGTGCCAGCAGCTTCCCTAGCCCGACTGCGGATACGCAGTATTTT.

J is TRBJ2-7 and V is TRBV7-9, with TRBD2 identical over 11 bases. CDR1 SEHNR and CDR2 FQNEAQ come from the germline V gene (reference sequence). Trimming cost V 4 bases and J 1 base; bases outside gene matches: 6. The CDR3 extends over 16 amino acids. CDR3 loop: CASSSGTSGKSYEQYF. The CDR3 DNA follows: TGTGCCAGCAGCTCAGGGACTAGCGGAAAGTCCTACGAGCAGTACTTC.

The gene calls are TRBV9 and TRBJ1-1; 10 nucleotides agree with TRBD1. The CDR3 consists of 15 residues. Germline V lookup: CDR1 SGDLS, CDR2 YYNGEE. Losses at the gene ends were 3 bases for V and 8 bases for J; bases not matched to a gene: 10. DNA of the CDR3: TGTGCCAGCAGCGCTCCCAGACAGGGGGCGGCCGAAGCTTTCTTT. Protein sequence: CASSAPRQGAAEAFF.

The CDR3 nucleotides read TGTGCCAGCAGTACGGCAACAGGGGGCGGGGTCGCTGAAGCTTTCTTT. Amino acid sequence: CASSTATGGGVAEAFF. The chain combines TRBV25-1 with TRBJ1-1; 9 bases fit TRBD1. The germline gives CDR1 MGHDK, CDR2 SYGVNS. V lost 5 bases, J lost 6 bases, and 13 bases stayed unmatched. The CDR3 is made up of 16 amino acids.

V usage is TRBV6-5 and J usage is TRBJ2-7; 10 nucleotides match TRBD2. CDR1 is MNHEY, CDR2 SVGAGI, per germline. With 5 bases clipped from V and 2 bases from J, the junction kept 6 bases outside the gene matches. The CDR3 loop spans 15 amino acids. CDR3 DNA: TGTGCCAGCAGTGGCGGGACTAGCGAAGCCTACGAGCAGTACTTC. Protein: CASSGGTSEAYEQYF.

The gene calls are TRBV6-1 and TRBJ1-1; 10 bases line up with TRBD1. V lost 6 bases and J lost 4; bases outside the gene matches: 2. The germline V gene has CDR1 MNHNS and CDR2 SASEGT. This CDR3 has 13 amino acids. The CDR3 DNA reads TGTGCCAGCAGGGGACAGGGGACCACTGAAGCTTTCTTT. Protein product: CASRGQGTTEAFF.

This rearrangement joins TRBV18 to TRBJ1-1, with a weak D call TRBD1 (5 bases). This CDR3 contains 16 residues. Germline CDR1 reads KGHSH; CDR2 reads LQKENI. Trimming cost V 5 bases and J 2 bases, with 18 bases left between them. The DNA of the CDR3 is TGTGCCAGCTCAGGCGCAGGGTGGCGGCTAAACACTGAAGCTTTCTTT. This encodes CASSGAGWRLNTEAFF.

The chain has TRBV30 and TRBJ2-7, with 8 bases fitting TRBD1. Per the germline V gene, CDR1 is GTSNPN and CDR2 is SVGIG (reference sequence). Trimming at V came to 2 bases and at J to 5 bases, leaving 2 bases not matched to a gene. The CDR3 is 12 residues long. The CDR3 reads CAWSWTGNEQYF. The CDR3 DNA reads TGTGCCTGGAGTTGGACAGGGAACGAGCAGTACTTC.

The gene calls are TRBV4-1 and TRBJ2-7; the D gene is possibly TRBD2 (5 bases). The V gene's germline CDR1 is MGHRA and CDR2 YSYEKL. The CDR3 extends over 16 amino acids. V shed 0 bases and J shed 0 bases, with 12 bases lying between them. The CDR3 region has the DNA TGCGCCAGCAGCCAAGAAATAGCGCCGAGCTCCTACGAGCAGTACTTC. This translates into CASSQEIAPSSYEQYF.

The rearrangement uses TRBV11-3 and TRBJ2-7; 8 bases are a match to TRBD2. V lost 5 bases and J lost 3; bases outside the gene matches: 12. Germline-derived CDR1 and CDR2 are SGHNT and YENEEA. This CDR3 is built from 16 residues. CDR3 nucleotides: TGTGCCAGCAGCCGGACAAACCGAGCGGGGGACTACGAGCAGTACTTC. Protein: CASSRTNRAGDYEQYF.

The chain carries TRBV10-3 and TRBJ1-1, with D perhaps TRBD1 (6 bases). The CDR3 is 14 amino acids. Germline CDR1 and CDR2: ENHRY and SYGVKD. The V gene lost 8 bases and the J gene lost 1 base, with 14 bases spanning the gap. The CDR3 region has the DNA TGTGCCATCGGGAGCCTACAGGGGAACACTGAAGCTTTCTTT. This translates into CAIGSLQGNTEAFF.